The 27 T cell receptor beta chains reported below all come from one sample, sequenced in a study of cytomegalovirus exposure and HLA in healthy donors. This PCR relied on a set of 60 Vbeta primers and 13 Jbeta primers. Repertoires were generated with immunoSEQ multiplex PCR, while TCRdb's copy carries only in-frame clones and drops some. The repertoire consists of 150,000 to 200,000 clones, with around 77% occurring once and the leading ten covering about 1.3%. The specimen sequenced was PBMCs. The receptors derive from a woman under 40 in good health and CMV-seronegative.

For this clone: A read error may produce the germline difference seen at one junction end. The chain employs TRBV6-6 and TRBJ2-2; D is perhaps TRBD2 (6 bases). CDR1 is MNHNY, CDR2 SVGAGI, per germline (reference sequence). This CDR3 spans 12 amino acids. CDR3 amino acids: CASTLRPGGLFF. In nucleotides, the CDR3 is TGTGCCAGCACCTTAAGGCCCGGGGGGCTGTTTTTT.

CDR3 region: CASRRDRAVSGYTF. In DNA, the CDR3 is TGTGCCAGTAGGCGGGACAGGGCAGTGAGTGGCTACACCTTC. The J gene is TRBJ1-2, the V gene TRBV19; 9 nucleotides align to TRBD1. The CDR3 consists of 14 residues. V trimming: 6 bases; J trimming: 7 bases; junction bases outside the gene matches: 9. Germline V gene lookup returns CDR1 LNHDA and CDR2 SQIVND (reference sequence).

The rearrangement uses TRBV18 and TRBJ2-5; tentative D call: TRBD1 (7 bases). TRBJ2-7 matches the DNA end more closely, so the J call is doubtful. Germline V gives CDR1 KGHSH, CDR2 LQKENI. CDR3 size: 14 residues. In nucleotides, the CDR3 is TGTGCCAGCTCACGCGCGGGACAGACCTACGAGCAGTACTTC. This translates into CASSRAGQTYEQYF.

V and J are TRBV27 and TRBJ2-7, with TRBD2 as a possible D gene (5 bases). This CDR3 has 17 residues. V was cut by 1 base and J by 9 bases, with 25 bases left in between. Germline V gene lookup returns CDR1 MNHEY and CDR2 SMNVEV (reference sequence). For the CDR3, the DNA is TGTGCCAGCAGTTTATTTTTTACGGAATTGTCGAGGGCCGGGCAGTACTTC. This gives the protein CASSLFFTELSRAGQYF.

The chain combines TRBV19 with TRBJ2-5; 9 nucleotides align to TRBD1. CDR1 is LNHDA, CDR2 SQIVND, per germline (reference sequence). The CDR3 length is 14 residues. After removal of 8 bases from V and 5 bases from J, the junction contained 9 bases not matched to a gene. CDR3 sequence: CASCGGQGGETQYF. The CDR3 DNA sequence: TGTGCCAGTTGCGGGGGACAGGGTGGCGAGACCCAGTACTTC.

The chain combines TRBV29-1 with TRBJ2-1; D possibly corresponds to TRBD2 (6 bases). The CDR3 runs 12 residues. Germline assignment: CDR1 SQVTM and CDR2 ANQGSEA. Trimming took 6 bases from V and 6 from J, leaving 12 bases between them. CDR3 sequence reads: CSVRESPNEQFF. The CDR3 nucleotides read TGCAGCGTCCGGGAGAGCCCCAATGAGCAGTTCTTC.

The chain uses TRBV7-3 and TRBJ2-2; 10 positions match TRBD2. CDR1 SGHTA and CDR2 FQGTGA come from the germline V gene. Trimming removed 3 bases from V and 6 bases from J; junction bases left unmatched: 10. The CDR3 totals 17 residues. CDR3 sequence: CASSFRASGGASGELFF. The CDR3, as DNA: TGTGCCAGCAGCTTCAGGGCCAGCGGGGGGGCTTCCGGGGAGCTGTTTTTT.

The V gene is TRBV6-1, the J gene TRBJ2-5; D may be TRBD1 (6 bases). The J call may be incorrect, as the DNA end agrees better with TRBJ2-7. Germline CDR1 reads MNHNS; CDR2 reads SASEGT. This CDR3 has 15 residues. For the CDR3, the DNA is TGTGCCAGCAGTGAAAGAGGGGGACGAACCTACGAGCAGTACTTC. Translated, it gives CASSERGGRTYEQYF.

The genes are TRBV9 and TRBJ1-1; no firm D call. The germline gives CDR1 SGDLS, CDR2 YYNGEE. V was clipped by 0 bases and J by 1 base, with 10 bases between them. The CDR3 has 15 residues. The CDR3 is CASSVEASENTEAFF. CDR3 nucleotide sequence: TGTGCCAGCAGCGTAGAAGCTTCTGAGAACACTGAAGCTTTCTTT.

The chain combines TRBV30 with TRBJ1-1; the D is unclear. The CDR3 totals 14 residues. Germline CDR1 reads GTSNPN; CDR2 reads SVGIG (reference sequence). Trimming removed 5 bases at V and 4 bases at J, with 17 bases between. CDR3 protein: CAWRLEGVATEAFF. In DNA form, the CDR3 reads TGTGCCTGGCGCCTTGAGGGAGTAGCCACTGAAGCTTTCTTT.

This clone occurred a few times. In DNA form, the CDR3 reads TGTGCCAGCAGCTTGGTGTGGCAGGGCGGTGGCTACACCTTC. This gives the protein CASSLVWQGGGYTF. The chain recombines TRBV5-5 with TRBJ1-2, with D perhaps TRBD1 (5 bases). The V gene's germline CDR1 is SGHKS and CDR2 YYEKEE (reference sequence). CDR3 length: 14 residues. Trimming cost V 0 bases and J 7 bases, with 13 bases left between them. Full variable domain (rest looked up from reference TRBV5-5 and TRBJ1-2): DAGVTQSPTHLIKTRGQQVTLRCSPISGHKSVSWYQQVLGQGPQFIFQYYEKEERGRGNFPDRFSARQFPNYSSELNVNALLLGDSALYLCASSLVWQGGGYTFGSGTRLTVV.

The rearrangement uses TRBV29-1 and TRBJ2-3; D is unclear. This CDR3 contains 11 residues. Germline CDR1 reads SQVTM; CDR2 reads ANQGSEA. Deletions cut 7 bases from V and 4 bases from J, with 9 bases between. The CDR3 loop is CSALVSDTQYF. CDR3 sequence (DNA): TGCAGCGCCTTAGTTTCAGATACGCAGTATTTT.

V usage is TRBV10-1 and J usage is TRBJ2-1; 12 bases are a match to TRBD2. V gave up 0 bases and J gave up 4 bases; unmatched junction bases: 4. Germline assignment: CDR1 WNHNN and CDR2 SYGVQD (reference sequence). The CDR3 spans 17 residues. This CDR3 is CASSESGLAGIYNEQFF. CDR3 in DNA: TGCGCCAGCAGTGAGTCAGGACTAGCGGGGATATACAATGAGCAGTTCTTC.

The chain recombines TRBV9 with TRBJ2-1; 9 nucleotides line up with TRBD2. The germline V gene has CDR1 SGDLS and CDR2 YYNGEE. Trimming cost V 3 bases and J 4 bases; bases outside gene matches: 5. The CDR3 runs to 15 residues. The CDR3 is CASSGLAGAYNEQFF. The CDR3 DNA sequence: TGTGCCAGCAGCGGATTAGCGGGGGCTTACAATGAGCAGTTCTTC. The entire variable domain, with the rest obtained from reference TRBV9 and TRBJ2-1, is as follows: DSGVTQTPKHLITATGQRVTLRCSPRSGDLSVYWYQQSLDQGLQFLIQYYNGEERAKGNILERFSAQQFPDLHSELNLSSLELGDSALYFCASSGLAGAYNEQFFGPGTRLTVL.

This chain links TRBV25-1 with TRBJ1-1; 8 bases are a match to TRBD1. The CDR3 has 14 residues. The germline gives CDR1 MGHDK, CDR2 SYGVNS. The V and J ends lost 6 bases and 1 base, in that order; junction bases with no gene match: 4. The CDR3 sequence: CASRRGQGNTEAFF. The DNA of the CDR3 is TGTGCCAGCAGGAGAGGACAGGGGAACACTGAAGCTTTCTTT.

Written as DNA, the CDR3 is TGTGCCAGCAGTGACTATATTAACACTGAAGCTTTCTTT. Residues: CASSDYINTEAFF. The chain carries TRBV6-4 and TRBJ1-1; D is unclear. The CDR3 loop spans 13 amino acids. Trimming shortened V by 1 base and J by 2 bases, and 5 bases separated the two germline ends. Germline V gene data show CDR1 as MRHNA and CDR2 as SNTAGT.

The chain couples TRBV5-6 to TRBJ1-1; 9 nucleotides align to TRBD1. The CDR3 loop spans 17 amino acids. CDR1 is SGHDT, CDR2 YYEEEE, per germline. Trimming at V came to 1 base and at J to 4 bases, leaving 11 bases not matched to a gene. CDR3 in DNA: TGTGCCAGCAGCTTGTATCGCCGGGACAGGGTGGGCACTGAAGCTTTCTTT. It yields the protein CASSLYRRDRVGTEAFF.

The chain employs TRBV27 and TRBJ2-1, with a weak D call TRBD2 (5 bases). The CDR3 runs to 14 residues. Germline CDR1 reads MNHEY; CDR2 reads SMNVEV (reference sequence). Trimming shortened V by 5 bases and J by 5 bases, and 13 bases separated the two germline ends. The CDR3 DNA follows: TGTGCCAGCAGTACCATCGGGATTCACAATGAGCAGTTCTTC. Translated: CASSTIGIHNEQFF.

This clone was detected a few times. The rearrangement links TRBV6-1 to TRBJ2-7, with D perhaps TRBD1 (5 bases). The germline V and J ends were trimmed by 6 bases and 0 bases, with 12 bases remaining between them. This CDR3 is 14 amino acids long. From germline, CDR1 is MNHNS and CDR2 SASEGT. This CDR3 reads CASRRQMVSYEQYF. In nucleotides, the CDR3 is TGTGCCAGCAGGCGACAGATGGTCTCCTACGAGCAGTACTTC.

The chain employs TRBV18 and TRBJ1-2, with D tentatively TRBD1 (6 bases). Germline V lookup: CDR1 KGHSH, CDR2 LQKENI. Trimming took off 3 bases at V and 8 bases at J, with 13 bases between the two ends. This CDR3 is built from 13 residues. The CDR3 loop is CASSPRQESGYTF. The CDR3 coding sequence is TGTGCCAGCTCACCCCGACAGGAGAGCGGCTACACCTTC.

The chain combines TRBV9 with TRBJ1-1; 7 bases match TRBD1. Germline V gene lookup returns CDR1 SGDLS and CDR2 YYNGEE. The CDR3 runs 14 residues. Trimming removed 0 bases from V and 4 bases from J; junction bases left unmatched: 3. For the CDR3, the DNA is TGTGCCAGCAGCGTAGACGCAGGGGGCACTGAAGCTTTCTTT. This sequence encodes CASSVDAGGTEAFF.

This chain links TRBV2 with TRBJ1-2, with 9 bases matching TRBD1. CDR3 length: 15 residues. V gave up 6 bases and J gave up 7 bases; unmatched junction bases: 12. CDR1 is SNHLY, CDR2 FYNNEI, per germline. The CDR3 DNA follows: TGTGCCAGCAGCGCTATAGACAGGGGGTCGGTTGGCTACACCTTC. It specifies CASSAIDRGSVGYTF.

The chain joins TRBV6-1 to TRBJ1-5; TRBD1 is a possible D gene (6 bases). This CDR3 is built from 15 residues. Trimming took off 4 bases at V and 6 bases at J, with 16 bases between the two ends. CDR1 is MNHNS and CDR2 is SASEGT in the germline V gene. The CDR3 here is CASSAGHPGGQPQHF. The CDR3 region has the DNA TGTGCCAGCAGTGCGGGACACCCAGGCGGTCAGCCCCAGCATTTT.

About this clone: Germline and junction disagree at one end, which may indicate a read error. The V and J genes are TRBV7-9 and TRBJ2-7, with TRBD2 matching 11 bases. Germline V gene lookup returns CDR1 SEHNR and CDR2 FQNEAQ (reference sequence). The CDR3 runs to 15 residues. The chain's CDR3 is CSSSSLAGGTYEQYF. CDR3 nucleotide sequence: TGTTCCAGCAGCTCCCTAGCGGGGGGCACCTACGAGCAGTACTTC. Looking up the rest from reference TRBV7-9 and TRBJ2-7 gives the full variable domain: DTGVSQNPRHKITKRGQNVTFRCDPISEHNRLYWYRQTLGQGPEFLTYFQNEAQLEKSRLLSDRFSAERPKGSFSTLEIQRTEQGDSAMYLCSSSSLAGGTYEQYFGPGTRLTVT.

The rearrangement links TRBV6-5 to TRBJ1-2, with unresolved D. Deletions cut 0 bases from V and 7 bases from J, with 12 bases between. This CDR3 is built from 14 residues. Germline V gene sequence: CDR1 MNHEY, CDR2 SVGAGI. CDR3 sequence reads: CASSYSIGGSGYTF. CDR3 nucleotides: TGTGCCAGCAGTTACTCGATCGGCGGGTCTGGCTACACCTTC.

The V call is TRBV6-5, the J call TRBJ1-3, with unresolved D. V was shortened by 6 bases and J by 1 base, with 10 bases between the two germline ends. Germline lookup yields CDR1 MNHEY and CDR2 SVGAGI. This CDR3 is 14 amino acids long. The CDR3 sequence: CASREGGSGNTIYF. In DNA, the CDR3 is TGTGCCAGCAGAGAGGGAGGGTCTGGAAACACCATATATTTT.

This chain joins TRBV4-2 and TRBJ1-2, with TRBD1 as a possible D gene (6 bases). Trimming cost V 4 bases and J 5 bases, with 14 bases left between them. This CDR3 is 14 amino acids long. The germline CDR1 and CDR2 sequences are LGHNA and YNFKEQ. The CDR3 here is CASSPGQSLYGYTF. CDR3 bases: TGTGCCAGCAGCCCCGGACAGAGCTTATATGGCTACACCTTC.